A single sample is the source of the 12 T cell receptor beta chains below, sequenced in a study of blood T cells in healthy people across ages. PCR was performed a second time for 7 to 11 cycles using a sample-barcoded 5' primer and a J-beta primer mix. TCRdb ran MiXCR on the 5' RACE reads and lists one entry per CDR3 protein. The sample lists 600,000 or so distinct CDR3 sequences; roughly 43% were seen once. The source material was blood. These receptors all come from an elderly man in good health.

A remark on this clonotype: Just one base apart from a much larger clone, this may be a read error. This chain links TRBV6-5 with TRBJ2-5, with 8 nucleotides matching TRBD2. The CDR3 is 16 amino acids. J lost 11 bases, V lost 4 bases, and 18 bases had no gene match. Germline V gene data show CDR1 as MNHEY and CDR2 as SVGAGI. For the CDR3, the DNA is TGTGCCAGCAGTTGGTATAGCGGGGCGGGTCGGAATGAGCAGTACTTC. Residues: CASSWYSGAGRNEQYF.

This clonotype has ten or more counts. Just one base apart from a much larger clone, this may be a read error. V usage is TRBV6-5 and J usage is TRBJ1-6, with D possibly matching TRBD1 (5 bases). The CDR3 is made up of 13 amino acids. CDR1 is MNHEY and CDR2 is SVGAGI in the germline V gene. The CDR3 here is CASSPVQVSPPHF. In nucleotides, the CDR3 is TGTGCCAGCAGTCCGGTACAGGTTTCACCCCCCCACTTT.

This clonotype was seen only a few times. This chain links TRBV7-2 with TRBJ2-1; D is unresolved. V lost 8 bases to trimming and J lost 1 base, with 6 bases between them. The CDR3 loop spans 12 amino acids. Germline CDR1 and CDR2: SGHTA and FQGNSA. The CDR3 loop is CASSRSYNEQFF. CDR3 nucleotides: TGTGCCAGCTCGAGGTCCTACAATGAGCAGTTCTTC.

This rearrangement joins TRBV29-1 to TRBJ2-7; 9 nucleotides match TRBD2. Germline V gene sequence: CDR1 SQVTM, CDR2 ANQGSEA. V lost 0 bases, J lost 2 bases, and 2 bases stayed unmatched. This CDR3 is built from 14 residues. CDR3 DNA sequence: TGCAGCGTTGAAGAGGCTAGCGGGACCTACGAGCAGTACTTC. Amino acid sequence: CSVEEASGTYEQYF.

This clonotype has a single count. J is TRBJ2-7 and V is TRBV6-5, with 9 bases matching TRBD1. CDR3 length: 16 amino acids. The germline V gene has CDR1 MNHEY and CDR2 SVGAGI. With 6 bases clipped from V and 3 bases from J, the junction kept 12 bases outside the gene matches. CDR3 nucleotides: TGTGCCAGCAGACCCCAAGGGGGACAGGGCAACTACGAGCAGTACTTC. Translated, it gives CASRPQGGQGNYEQYF.

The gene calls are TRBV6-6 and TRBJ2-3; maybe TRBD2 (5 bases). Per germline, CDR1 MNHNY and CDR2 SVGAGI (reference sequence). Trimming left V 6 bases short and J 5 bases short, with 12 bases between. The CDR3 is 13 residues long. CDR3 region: CASRDPGLDTQYF. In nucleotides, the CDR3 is TGTGCCAGCAGGGACCCGGGGTTAGATACGCAGTATTTT.

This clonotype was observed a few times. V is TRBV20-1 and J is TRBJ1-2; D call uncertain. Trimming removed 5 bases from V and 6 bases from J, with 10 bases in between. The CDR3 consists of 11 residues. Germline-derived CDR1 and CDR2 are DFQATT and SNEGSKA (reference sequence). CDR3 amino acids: CSAGPADGYTF. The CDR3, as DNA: TGCAGTGCTGGCCCAGCTGATGGCTACACCTTC.

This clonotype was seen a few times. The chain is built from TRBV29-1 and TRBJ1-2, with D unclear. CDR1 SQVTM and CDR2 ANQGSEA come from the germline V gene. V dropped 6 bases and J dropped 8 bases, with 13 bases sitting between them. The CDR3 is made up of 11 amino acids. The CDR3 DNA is TGCAGCGTAATGGTAGGGCAGGGCTACACCTTC. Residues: CSVMVGQGYTF.

CDR3 sequence: CASSYDRVRGNEQYF. CDR3 in DNA: TGTGCCAGCAGTTACGACCGAGTCAGGGGGAATGAGCAGTATTTT. The chain has TRBV6-5 and TRBJ2-3; 7 bases are shared with TRBD1. This CDR3 has 15 residues. Germline trimming cut 2 bases from V and 11 bases from J; bases unmatched to any gene: 13. Germline V gene sequence: CDR1 MNHEY, CDR2 SVGAGI.

CDR3 nucleotides: TGTGCCAGCAGTCCCGAAGGGGGAAGCTCCTACAATGAGCAGTTCTTC. Encoded protein: CASSPEGGSSYNEQFF. The V call is TRBV27, the J call TRBJ2-1; the D gene is possibly TRBD1 (6 bases). This CDR3 has 16 residues. Trimming stripped 5 bases from V and 0 bases from J, with 14 bases between. Germline V gives CDR1 MNHEY, CDR2 SMNVEV (reference sequence).

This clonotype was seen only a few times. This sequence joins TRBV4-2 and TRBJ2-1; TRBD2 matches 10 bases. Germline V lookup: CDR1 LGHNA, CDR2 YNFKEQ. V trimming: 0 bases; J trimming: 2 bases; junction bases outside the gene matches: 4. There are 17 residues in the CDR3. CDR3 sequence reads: CASSQESAGGPYNEQFF. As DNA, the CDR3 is TGTGCCAGCAGCCAAGAGTCAGCGGGAGGGCCCTACAATGAGCAGTTCTTC.

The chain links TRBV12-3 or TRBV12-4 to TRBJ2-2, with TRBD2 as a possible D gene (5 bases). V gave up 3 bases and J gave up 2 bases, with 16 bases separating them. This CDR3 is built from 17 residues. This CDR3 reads CASSLVGSPLNTGELFF. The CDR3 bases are TGTGCCAGCAGTTTGGTGGGGAGTCCGCTCAACACCGGGGAGCTGTTTTTT.